This TCR beta chain was identified during a study of CD8 T cells in ankylosing spondylitis. Overall study findings and caveats: A TCR beta motif of under 10 highly homologous variants seemed to mark ankylosing spondylitis blood.

Only a few counts were recorded for this clonotype. Its matching antigen is unknown. TCRdb itself ran the 5' RACE reads through MiXCR, one entry per CDR3 protein. The sample has under 550,000 distinct CDR3 sequences, around 26% seen once. The germline V gene encodes CDR1 SGHNT and CDR2 YENEEA. This CDR3 is 13 amino acids long. Deletions cut 4 bases from V and 8 bases from J, with 14 bases between. Sample: blood, either unsorted or a sorted T cell fraction (not recorded which). The V gene is TRBV11-3, the J gene TRBJ1-2; D not certain. The clonotype was recovered from a male donor with ankylosing spondylitis. DNA for the CDR3: TGTGCCAGCAGCTCGGACGGCTCTAGGGGCTACACCTTC. As protein: CASSSDGSRGYTF.